This T cell receptor beta chain was captured by sequencing in a study of T cells in Graves' hyperthyroidism and ophthalmopathy. Any patient presenting with uncontrolled infection, other autoimmune disease, pregnancy or lactation was left out. Clinical symptoms, serum thyroxine, TRAb, thyroid ultrasound and orbital computed tomography established diagnosis. Isolation of PBMCs was performed on 8.5 to 10 ml fresh peripheral blood. The TCR beta CDR3 regions underwent amplification using RNA transcripts as the source. The HTBI primer set was used in a first-round RT-PCR of the TCR CDR3. TCRdb fed the multiplex PCR reads into MiXCR, producing one record per CDR3 protein. Among a few hundred thousand distinct CDR3 sequences listed, roughly 13% were seen once. This clonotype showed up many times. The antigen is not known. In germline, CDR1 is MDHEN, CDR2 SYDVKM. The CDR3 loop spans 16 amino acids. With 2 bases clipped from V and 5 bases from J, the junction kept 7 bases outside the gene matches.

Overall study findings and caveats: Most clonotypes expanded in thyroid above 0.001 were likewise present in blood.

The gene calls are TRBV28 and TRBJ1-4, with 8 bases identical to TRBD1. This clonotype was obtained from a woman aged 18-29 years with Graves' hyperthyroidism. Sequenced: blood. The CDR3 bases are TGTGCCAGCAGTTTAAGGACAGGGCAGGGAAATGAAAAACTGTTTTTT. It translates to CASSLRTGQGNEKLFF. Full variable domain (rest looked up from reference TRBV28 and TRBJ1-4): DVKVTQSSRYLVKRTGEKVFLECVQDMDHENMFWYRQDPGLGLRLIYFSYDVKMKEKGDIPEGYSVSREKKERFSLILESASTNQTSMYLCASSLRTGQGNEKLFFGSGTQLSVL.